This TCR beta chain was identified in a study of cytomegalovirus exposure and HLA in healthy donors. PCR used 60 Vbeta primers and 13 Jbeta primers. Sequenced by immunoSEQ multiplex PCR; TCRdb stores in-frame clones only, minus some. This sample carries 94,000 or so clones, around 71% of them seen once, and the ten largest clones take just over 8%. CDR3 length: 17 amino acids. Germline values: CDR1 SGHDN, CDR2 FVKESK. Trimming cost V 0 bases and J 4 bases, with 16 bases left between them. The V and J genes are TRBV14 and TRBJ2-1, with a possible D match to TRBD2 (5 bases). The sequencing sample was made of PBMCs. The origin of this receptor is a man in his sixties in good health and CMV-seronegative. CDR3 DNA sequence: TGTGCCAGCAGCCAAGAACGAGGGAGCCCGGAATACAATGAGCAGTTCTTC. It is translated as CASSQERGSPEYNEQFF. Variable domain in full (rest from reference TRBV14 and TRBJ2-1): EAGVTQFPSHSVIEKGQTVTLRCDPISGHDNLYWYRRVMGKEIKFLLHFVKESKQDESGMPNNRFLAERTGGTYSTLKVQPAELEDSGVYFCASSQERGSPEYNEQFFGPGTRLTVL.